The 5 T cell receptor beta chains in this list originate from one sample, sequenced in a study of cytomegalovirus exposure and HLA in healthy donors. With 60 Vbeta and 13 Jbeta primers, the PCR was carried out. Only in-frame clones appear in the TCRdb table, and some are missing; sequencing was by immunoSEQ multiplex PCR. The data show some 180,000 clones, with 82% seen just once and 1.5% held by the top ten. Sequencing was done on a sample of PBMCs. These receptors were obtained from a man aged 40-49 years in good health and CMV-seronegative.

This chain uses TRBV7-3 with TRBJ2-1; possibly TRBD2 for D (6 bases). CDR3 length: 19 residues. The V end was cut by 1 base, the J end by 5 bases, with 24 bases between. The V gene's germline CDR1 is SGHTA and CDR2 FQGTGA. DNA of the CDR3: TGTGCCAGCAGCTTAATAGGGACGGGGTTTAGGACTAAAGACAATGAGCAGTTCTTC. Its protein is CASSLIGTGFRTKDNEQFF.

In the case of this clone: Other DNA variants within this sample encode the same CDR3. The J gene is TRBJ2-3, the V gene TRBV11-2, with 12 bases lining up with TRBD1. This CDR3 has 15 amino acids. Unmatched junction bases numbered 1, after V lost 2 bases and J lost 4 bases. The germline gives CDR1 SGHAT, CDR2 FQNNGV. This chain's CDR3 is CASSLRDRGPDTQYF. CDR3 sequence (DNA): TGTGCCAGCAGCTTACGGGACAGGGGGCCAGATACGCAGTATTTT.

V gene TRBV27 combines with J gene TRBJ1-2; the match to TRBD1 covers 8 bases. V lost 3 bases, J lost 4 bases, and 7 bases stayed unmatched. The CDR3 runs to 15 residues. Germline loops: CDR1 MNHEY, CDR2 SMNVEV (reference sequence). CDR3 sequence: CASSFEAGGGYGYTF. In DNA form, the CDR3 reads TGTGCCAGCAGTTTCGAGGCAGGGGGCGGCTATGGCTACACCTTC.

The chain is built from TRBV14 and TRBJ1-5; no firm D call. Germline V gene sequence: CDR1 SGHDN, CDR2 FVKESK. Trimming stripped 4 bases from V and 3 bases from J, with 7 bases between. CDR3 length: 13 residues. CDR3 coding DNA: TGTGCCAGCAGCCCCTCCCCCAATCAGCCCCAGCATTTT. It is translated as CASSPSPNQPQHF.

The chain joins TRBV28 to TRBJ1-1; D may be TRBD1 (6 bases). Germline V gives CDR1 MDHEN, CDR2 SYDVKM. The CDR3 covers 14 residues. V lost 6 bases and J 5 bases, leaving 16 bases between the germline ends. CDR3: CASSPLTGFTEAFF. DNA of the CDR3: TGTGCCAGCAGCCCACTCACAGGGTTTACTGAAGCTTTCTTT.